Listed below are T cell receptor beta chains from one sample, sequenced in a study of blood T cell repertoires in COVID-19. Assay used: immunoSEQ multiplex PCR; TCRdb lists only in-frame clones, some missing. The sample records over 90,000 clones, 70% to 90% being singletons. The source material was peripheral blood. The receptors stem from a man aged 50 or older in a cohort sampled during active COVID-19. Each CDR3 is given with its conserved first and last residue. Each record gives: V gene, J gene, CDR3 protein.

V: TRBV5-5
J: TRBJ1-3
CDR3: CASSSVSGGNTIYF

V: TRBV5-1
J: TRBJ2-1
CDR3: CASSLLGDPYNEQFF

V: TRBV21-1
J: TRBJ2-7
CDR3: CASSTLGRTIECGAYEQYF

V: TRBV13
J: TRBJ1-6
CDR3: CASSVRDRASPLHF

V: TRBV4-3
J: TRBJ1-5
CDR3: CASSQDIGQSGNQPQHF

V: TRBV3-1/TRBV3-2
J: TRBJ1-1
CDR3: CASSHVQEAFF

V: TRBV10-3
J: TRBJ2-1
CDR3: CAISFQRGQGEQFF

V: TRBV4-1
J: TRBJ2-6
CDR3: CASSADAGAGANVLTF

V: TRBV28
J: TRBJ1-4
CDR3: CASRETGAATNEKLFF

V: TRBV6-5
J: TRBJ1-5
CDR3: CASSLQGPNQPQHF

V: TRBV6-2/TRBV6-3
J: TRBJ2-3
CDR3: CASSYTLGIDTQYF

V: TRBV6-2/TRBV6-3
J: TRBJ1-6
CDR3: CASSWNSQGGYNSPLHF

V: TRBV5-1
J: TRBJ2-1
CDR3: CASSPGGAAYNEQFF

V: TRBV2
J: TRBJ1-5
CDR3: CASSEMRGSSEPLPQHF

V: TRBV12-5
J: TRBJ2-3
CDR3: CASGLLPTDTQYF

V: TRBV2
J: TRBJ2-2
CDR3: CASSGSSGTGELFF

V: TRBV5-6
J: TRBJ1-4
CDR3: CASSLGNRANEKLFF

V: TRBV6-2/TRBV6-3
J: TRBJ1-5
CDR3: CASSPRGGNQPQHF

V: TRBV6-5
J: TRBJ2-2
CDR3: CASTRVPFGGELFF

V: TRBV3-1/TRBV3-2
J: TRBJ1-2
CDR3: CASSRFGRDNYYGYTF

V: TRBV6-1
J: TRBJ1-1
CDR3: CASIEVMNTEAFF

V: TRBV5-1
J: TRBJ1-4
CDR3: CASSRQGGEKLFF

V: TRBV21-1
J: TRBJ2-5
CDR3: CASSKEPTPGGPGETQYF

V: TRBV11-3
J: TRBJ2-3
CDR3: CASSAGTGADTQYF

V: TRBV6-5
J: TRBJ1-6
CDR3: CASSYSRPQRDSPLHF

V: TRBV5-6
J: TRBJ2-3
CDR3: CASSFLSGGYSTDTQYF

V: TRBV5-5
J: TRBJ1-1
CDR3: CASSLEDTFTEAFF

V: TRBV2
J: TRBJ2-2
CDR3: CASTQENTGELFF

V: TRBV12-3/TRBV12-4
J: TRBJ1-2
CDR3: CASSRQGDSGYTF

V: TRBV24-1
J: TRBJ1-2
CDR3: CATSDPSGGFKFTF

V: TRBV2
J: TRBJ2-1
CDR3: CASSEGAGVYNEQFF

V: TRBV9
J: TRBJ1-5
CDR3: CASSATGSGNQPQHF

V: TRBV6-5
J: TRBJ2-5
CDR3: CASSPVGAGETQYF

V: TRBV28
J: TRBJ1-2
CDR3: CASRVQGADYGYTF

V: TRBV9
J: TRBJ2-1
CDR3: CASSVGLAGDNEQFF

V: TRBV19
J: TRBJ1-1
CDR3: CASSIGDRVNTEAFF

V: TRBV11-2
J: TRBJ2-2
CDR3: CASSFHRASGGGPGELFF

V: TRBV15
J: TRBJ2-5
CDR3: CATSRAYQETQYF

V: TRBV6-6
J: TRBJ2-5
CDR3: CASSYGGTSWETQYF

V: TRBV5-5
J: TRBJ2-5
CDR3: CASSFRVSETQYF

V: TRBV27
J: TRBJ1-2
CDR3: CASSERAGARGYTF

V: TRBV2
J: TRBJ1-2
CDR3: CASSETDRNYGYTF

V: TRBV27
J: TRBJ2-3
CDR3: CASRRTELTDTQYF

V: TRBV6-5
J: TRBJ2-5
CDR3: CASRDLGGVETQYF

V: TRBV11-1
J: TRBJ2-1
CDR3: CASSRDGTNNEQFF

V: TRBV24-1
J: TRBJ2-5
CDR3: CATSDPALAPPETQYF

V: TRBV2
J: TRBJ2-2
CDR3: CASSPASSTGELFF

V: TRBV25-1
J: TRBJ1-3
CDR3: CASTDPDSSGNTIYF